This T cell receptor beta chain was obtained from a study of blood T cell repertoires in COVID-19. V lost 7 bases and J lost 3, with 43 bases in between. The CDR3 extends over 23 amino acids. The germline V gene encodes CDR1 MDHEN and CDR2 SYDVKM. This clone was detected a few times. Clones were read by immunoSEQ multiplex PCR, and TCRdb kept only the in-frame ones, dropping some. The sample carries some 370,000 clones, more than 70% recorded once. What was sequenced was peripheral blood. This sequence was found in a woman aged 30 to 39 with COVID-19, enrolled during active disease. The chain combines TRBV28 with TRBJ2-7; D may be TRBD1 (6 bases). This chain's CDR3 is CASIKLSRTIINIGDTRRYEQYF. CDR3 nucleotide sequence: TGTGCCAGCATTAAGCTTTCGCGAACAATTATAAATATAGGGGACACCCGCCGCTACGAGCAGTACTTC.